The present T cell receptor (beta chain) was sequenced within a study of T-cell reconstitution after alpha-beta-depleted transplantation in children. Unique molecular identifiers were built into the TCRbeta library. TCRdb independently ran MiXCR on the PCR reads; one entry per CDR3 protein. The sample consists of around 500,000 distinct CDR3 sequences, around an eighth of them appearing once. The junction had 6 bases not matched to a gene; V was cut back by 6 bases and J by 1 base. The germline gives CDR1 DFQATT, CDR2 SNEGSKA (reference sequence). The CDR3 has 14 amino acids. This TCR came from a human donor who donated a stem cell graft to a child with combined immunodeficiency. Source: PBMCs from the stem cell graft donor, taken from the stem cell graft. J is TRBJ2-1 and V is TRBV20-1, with TRBD1 matching 7 bases. This CDR3 is CSAPPGGSYNEQFF. The CDR3, as DNA: TGCAGTGCCCCCCCAGGGGGTTCCTACAATGAGCAGTTCTTC.